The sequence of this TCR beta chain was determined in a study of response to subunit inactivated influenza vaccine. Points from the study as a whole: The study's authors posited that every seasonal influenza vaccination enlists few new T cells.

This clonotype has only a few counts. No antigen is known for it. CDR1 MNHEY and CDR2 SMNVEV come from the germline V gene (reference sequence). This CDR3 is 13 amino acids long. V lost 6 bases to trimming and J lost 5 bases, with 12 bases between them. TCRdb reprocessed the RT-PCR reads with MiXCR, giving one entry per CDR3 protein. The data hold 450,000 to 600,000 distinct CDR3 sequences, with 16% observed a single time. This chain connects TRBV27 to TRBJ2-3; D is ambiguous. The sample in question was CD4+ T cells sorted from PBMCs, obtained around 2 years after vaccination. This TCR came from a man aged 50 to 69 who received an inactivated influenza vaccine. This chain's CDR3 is CASRPVGLDTQYF. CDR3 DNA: TGTGCCAGCAGACCGGTGGGGTTAGATACGCAGTATTTT.